The 11 T cell receptor beta chains below all came from one sample that was sequenced in a study of CXCR3-negative and CXCR3-positive naive CD8 T cells. The TRB cDNA libraries were prepared by 5' RACE with UMI labels. TCRdb reworked the 5' RACE reads into one entry per CDR3 protein, no DNA. This sample contains around 81,000 distinct CDR3 sequences. Sequencing was done on a sample of naive CXCR3- CD8+ T cells from blood. Stated subset: CD45RO-CCR7+CD27+CD95- naive CD8+ T cells lacking CXCR3 (TNR3-). These receptors all come from a human donor in good health. Some clones in this sample may be carry-over from other donors' samples.

The chain has TRBV14 and TRBJ1-6; TCRdb proposes TRBD1, but this gene call is untestable without DNA. CDR1 and CDR2 from the germline V gene are SGHDN and FVKESK. The CDR3 loop spans 13 amino acids. CDR3 region: CASSPDSFSPLHF.

The V call is TRBV4-1, the J call TRBJ2-3; TCRdb picks TRBD2, but there is no DNA to check that call. The CDR3 consists of 16 residues. CDR1 is MGHRA, CDR2 YSYEKL, per germline. The CDR3: CASSQDRLAGGLAQYF.

The genes are TRBV7-7 and TRBJ2-1. Germline values: CDR1 SSHAT, CDR2 FNYEAQ (reference sequence). CDR3 size: 12 residues. The chain's CDR3 is CASSPGWNEQFF.

J is TRBJ2-7 and V is TRBV7-9; TCRdb indicates TRBD1, and absent DNA this call remains unverified. The germline V gene encodes CDR1 SEHNR and CDR2 FQNEAQ (reference sequence). This CDR3 spans 13 amino acids. The CDR3 loop reads CASSLGTEDEQYF.

The chain is built from TRBV28 and TRBJ2-5; TCRdb calls TRBD1, which cannot be checked without DNA. The CDR3 length is 15 residues. The germline V gene encodes CDR1 MDHEN and CDR2 SYDVKM. CDR3 in amino acids: CASSPRDVALETQYF.

The V and J genes are TRBV15 and TRBJ2-7; TCRdb indicates TRBD1, and absent DNA this call remains unverified. The CDR3 runs 14 residues. CDR1 and CDR2 from the germline V gene are LNHNV and YYDKDF (reference sequence). The CDR3 is CATSRGRGPYEQYF.

This chain's CDR3 is CASSPTTLKDEGTQYF. The chain is built from TRBV13 and TRBJ2-3; TCRdb designates TRBD2, a call that cannot be tested without DNA. CDR1 is PRHDT, CDR2 FYEKMQ, per germline (reference sequence). CDR3 length equals 16 residues.

The chain recombines TRBV3-1 with TRBJ2-7; the TRBD1 assignment by TCRdb is unverifiable without DNA. The germline gives CDR1 LGHDT, CDR2 YNNKEL (reference sequence). The CDR3 has 18 residues. This chain's CDR3 is CASSQDIEDTAPSYEQYF.

The chain joins TRBV28 to TRBJ2-3; TCRdb lists TRBD2, though no DNA is available to test this call. The CDR3 contains 15 residues. The V gene's germline CDR1 is MDHEN and CDR2 SYDVKM. CDR3 residues: CASSLLGLNPDTQYF.

J is TRBJ2-1 and V is TRBV6-4. CDR1 is MRHNA and CDR2 is SNTAGT in the germline V gene. The CDR3 has 12 residues. The CDR3 is CASSDSYNEQFF.

V usage is TRBV4-1 and J usage is TRBJ2-6; TCRdb indicates TRBD1, and absent DNA this call remains unverified. This CDR3 is built from 18 residues. From germline, CDR1 is MGHRA and CDR2 YSYEKL. The CDR3 loop reads CASSQVGTGKSGANVLTF.